This TCR beta chain was recorded in a study of neurological immune-mediated disorders. MiXCR was run by TCRdb on the 5' RACE reads, yielding one entry per CDR3 protein. The data show tens of thousands of distinct CDR3 sequences, roughly 17% seen once. The germline V and J ends were trimmed by 8 bases and 0 bases, with 17 bases remaining between them. This CDR3 contains 16 residues. Material: PBMCs. This sequence joins TRBV12-3 or TRBV12-4 and TRBJ1-5, with D perhaps TRBD1 (6 bases). The clonotype comes from a woman aged 40-49 years in good health. CDR3: CASEGGGIYSNQPQHF. CDR3 nucleotide sequence: TGTGCCAGCGAGGGAGGGGGTATTTATAGCAATCAGCCCCAGCATTTT.